These 21 T cell receptor beta chains came from one sample sequenced in a study of technical replicates of blood from several donors. Sequencing was performed with immunoSEQ multiplex PCR; in TCRdb, only in-frame clones are kept and a portion is missing. The repertoire consists of about 80,000 clones, with about 94% occurring once and the leading ten covering around 0.41%. Sequenced input: T cells isolated from PBMCs. These receptors were taken from a human donor in good health.

The V call is TRBV11-3, the J call TRBJ2-7; D might be TRBD2 (5 bases). In germline, CDR1 is SGHNT, CDR2 YENEEA. CDR3 length equals 16 residues. The V end was cut by 5 bases, the J end by 3 bases, with 20 bases between. This CDR3 reads CASSNPRDSLIYEQYF. The CDR3 nucleotides read TGTGCCAGCAGCAATCCCCGGGATTCTTTAATCTACGAGCAGTACTTC.

This clone was seen just once. The CDR3 bases are TGTGCCAGCAGCGTAGCACCCTTAGCGGGAGAAGAGCAGTACTTC. Its translation: CASSVAPLAGEEQYF. The chain carries TRBV9 and TRBJ2-7; 9 bases align to TRBD2. V dropped 0 bases and J dropped 7; count of bases not matched to a gene: 8. The V gene's germline CDR1 is SGDLS and CDR2 YYNGEE. This CDR3 spans 15 amino acids.

The genes are TRBV7-3 and TRBJ1-4; 7 bases agree with TRBD1. After removal of 5 bases from V and 5 bases from J, the junction contained 5 bases not matched to a gene. The CDR3 runs 14 residues. Germline V CDR1 and CDR2: SGHTA, FQGTGA. CDR3 residues: CASSPRGPNEKLFF. In nucleotides, the CDR3 is TGTGCCAGCAGCCCAAGGGGGCCGAATGAAAAACTGTTTTTT.

The chain combines TRBV29-1 with TRBJ2-1; 10 bases line up with TRBD1. This CDR3 has 14 amino acids. Germline CDR1 is SQVTM and CDR2 is ANQGSEA. The ends lost 4 bases at V and 8 bases at J; junction bases unmatched: 8. CDR3 nucleotide sequence: TGCAGCGTTGGGGGACCGGGACAGGGGCATGAGCAGTTCTTC. Translating gives CSVGGPGQGHEQFF.

The chain couples TRBV4-2 to TRBJ2-2; TRBD2 matches at 11 bases. The germline V gene encodes CDR1 LGHNA and CDR2 YNFKEQ. The V segment lost 1 base and the J segment 4 bases; nucleotides outside the gene matches: 5. CDR3 length: 17 amino acids. The CDR3 here is CASSQAASGRITGELFF. In DNA, the CDR3 is TGTGCCAGCAGCCAAGCTGCTAGCGGGAGGATCACCGGGGAGCTGTTTTTT.

The J gene is TRBJ2-2, the V gene TRBV19, with a tentative D call TRBD2 (5 bases). CDR3 length equals 17 residues. V was pared by 2 bases and J by 4 bases, with 17 bases between. The V gene's germline CDR1 is LNHDA and CDR2 SQIVND (reference sequence). The CDR3 reads CASSIIHVSGSTGELFF. The CDR3 DNA is TGTGCCAGTAGTATAATCCATGTTTCGGGGAGCACCGGGGAGCTGTTTTTT.

The chain has TRBV15 and TRBJ2-1; TRBD2 aligns across 8 bases. The CDR3 extends over 15 amino acids. V was pared by 8 bases and J by 4 bases, with 10 bases of the junction left unmatched. Looked up from germline, CDR1 is LNHNV and CDR2 is YYDKDF (reference sequence). For the CDR3, the DNA is TGTGCCACCTACCACTTAGCGGGATCATACAATGAGCAGTTCTTC. Amino acids: CATYHLAGSYNEQFF.

The rearrangement links TRBV2 to TRBJ1-2; TRBD1 might be the D (5 bases). Germline-derived CDR1 and CDR2 are SNHLY and FYNNEI. With 3 bases removed from V and 5 bases from J, the gap between germline ends came to 16 bases. This CDR3 region has 15 residues. The CDR3 protein is CASSDHPLTVYGYTF. CDR3 sequence (DNA): TGTGCCAGCAGTGATCATCCGTTGACAGTTTATGGCTACACCTTC. The whole variable domain, filled in from reference TRBV2 and TRBJ1-2, reads EPEVTQTPSHQVTQMGQEVILRCVPISNHLYFYWYRQILGQKVEFLVSFYNNEISEKSEIFDDQFSVERPDGSNFTLKIRSTKLEDSAMYFCASSDHPLTVYGYTFGSGTRLTVV.

The chain joins TRBV4-3 to TRBJ2-5, with 7 bases aligning to TRBD2. Germline assignment: CDR1 LGHNA and CDR2 YSLEER. Trimming took 0 bases from V and 2 from J; bases not matched to a gene: 3. The CDR3 sequence is 15 residues long. The CDR3 sequence: CASSQDLSGQETQYF. The CDR3 DNA reads as TGCGCCAGCAGCCAAGATCTTAGCGGGCAAGAGACCCAGTACTTC.

V usage is TRBV27 and J usage is TRBJ2-1; 9 bases are a match to TRBD2. From germline, CDR1 is MNHEY and CDR2 SMNVEV (reference sequence). CDR3 length: 14 amino acids. V was clipped by 7 bases and J by 6 bases; unmatched bases: 7. The CDR3, as DNA: TGTGCCAGCAATCTAGCGGGATTTATCAATGAGCAGTTCTTC. Protein: CASNLAGFINEQFF.

The chain links TRBV7-8 to TRBJ2-3; TRBD2 agrees at 9 bases. Germline lookup yields CDR1 SGHVS and CDR2 FQNEAQ. This CDR3 region has 18 residues. V shed 5 bases and J 5 bases; nucleotides not matched to a gene: 17. The CDR3 is CASSPSWREGLGGDTQYF. As DNA, the CDR3 is TGTGCCAGCAGCCCGAGTTGGCGGGAGGGCCTCGGAGGAGATACGCAGTATTTT.

J is TRBJ1-1 and V is TRBV5-6, with no clear D. CDR3 length: 13 amino acids. Germline-derived CDR1 and CDR2 are SGHDT and YYEEEE. V lost 1 base and J 7 bases, leaving 11 bases between the germline ends. CDR3 sequence: CASSLLSPIEAFF. CDR3 coding DNA: TGTGCCAGCAGCTTGCTGTCACCTATTGAAGCTTTCTTT.

The V call is TRBV2, the J call TRBJ2-7; 9 positions match TRBD1. In germline, CDR1 is SNHLY, CDR2 FYNNEI. The CDR3 is 16 residues long. V shed 4 bases and J 2 bases; nucleotides not matched to a gene: 9. DNA for the CDR3: TGTGCCAGCAGTGCTTCGCGGGGGACAGGGACCTACGAGCAGTACTTC. Protein sequence: CASSASRGTGTYEQYF.

This chain connects TRBV6-1 to TRBJ2-7; TRBD2 matches 9 bases. The CDR3 contains 14 residues. Germline V gives CDR1 MNHNS, CDR2 SASEGT. V gave up 8 bases and J gave up 6 bases; unmatched junction bases: 11. The chain's CDR3 is CASGPLAGAVEQYF. CDR3 sequence (DNA): TGTGCCAGCGGGCCGTTAGCGGGAGCTGTCGAGCAGTACTTC.

The chain combines TRBV9 with TRBJ2-5, with TRBD2 matching over 10 bases. This CDR3 has 14 residues. V shed 0 bases and J 4 bases; nucleotides not matched to a gene: 0. Germline-derived CDR1 and CDR2 are SGDLS and YYNGEE. The CDR3 DNA sequence: TGTGCCAGCAGCGTAGGACTAGCGGGAGAGACCCAGTACTTC. This sequence encodes CASSVGLAGETQYF.

The V call is TRBV7-8, the J call TRBJ2-3, with TRBD2 matching over 10 bases. The length of the CDR3 is 18 residues. CDR1 is SGHVS, CDR2 FQNEAQ, per germline. J lost 0 bases, V lost 4 bases, and 10 bases had no gene match. For the CDR3, the DNA is TGTGCCAGCAGCTCCAGGGCTAGCGGGGGTCTAAGCACAGATACGCAGTATTTT. Translating gives CASSSRASGGLSTDTQYF.

V usage is TRBV27 and J usage is TRBJ1-2; no clear D. The CDR3 has 15 amino acids. V lost 2 bases to trimming and J lost 2 bases, with 12 bases between them. Looked up from germline, CDR1 is MNHEY and CDR2 is SMNVEV (reference sequence). CDR3 residues: CASSLIGSPNYGYTF. CDR3 nucleotide sequence: TGTGCCAGCAGTTTAATCGGGTCCCCGAACTATGGCTACACCTTC.

The chain is built from TRBV30 and TRBJ1-5; 7 bases are a match to TRBD1. This CDR3 spans 13 amino acids. Looked up from germline, CDR1 is GTSNPN and CDR2 is SVGIG (reference sequence). Trimming at V came to 4 bases and at J to 3 bases, leaving 3 bases not matched to a gene. The chain's CDR3 is CAWNRGDNQPQHF. DNA of the CDR3: TGTGCCTGGAACAGGGGCGACAATCAGCCCCAGCATTTT. Full variable domain (missing parts from reference TRBV30 and TRBJ1-5): SQTIHQWPATLVQPVGSPLSLECTVEGTSNPNLYWYRQAAGRGLQLLFYSVGIGQISSEVPQNLSASRPQDRQFILSSKKLLLSDSGFYLCAWNRGDNQPQHFGDGTRLSIL.

The chain links TRBV29-1 to TRBJ2-2; 7 bases are shared with TRBD2. This CDR3 has 14 residues. V lost 7 bases, J lost 1 base, and 6 bases stayed unmatched. The germline gives CDR1 SQVTM, CDR2 ANQGSEA. CDR3 coding DNA: TGCAGCGCTGCGGGACTACTGAACACCGGGGAGCTGTTTTTT. The encoded protein is CSAAGLLNTGELFF.

The V gene is TRBV11-2, the J gene TRBJ2-7; TRBD2 might be the D (6 bases). CDR1 is SGHAT and CDR2 is FQNNGV in the germline V gene. Trimming took 5 bases from V and 5 from J, leaving 16 bases between them. The CDR3 has 14 amino acids. CDR3 protein: CASSPGTPLDEQYF. CDR3 coding DNA: TGTGCCAGCAGCCCTGGGACTCCTTTGGACGAGCAGTACTTC.

This chain joins TRBV6-1 and TRBJ2-3; 7 bases fit TRBD1. CDR3 size: 15 residues. Germline V gene data show CDR1 as MNHNS and CDR2 as SASEGT. Trimming took 6 bases from V and 4 from J; bases not matched to a gene: 10. DNA for the CDR3: TGTGCCAGCAGCCTATGGGACAGCCTGTCAGATACGCAGTATTTT. Its protein product is CASSLWDSLSDTQYF.